This T cell receptor beta chain stems from a study of blood T cell repertoires in COVID-19. Study-level background: PBMCs, B-cell-depleted T cells, or T cells provided the cDNA or gDNA that made up the material.

Donors were grouped by their self-reported clinical history. With V trimmed by 7 bases and J by 3 bases, 11 bases remained unmatched. The CDR3 sequence is 14 residues long. Germline V gene data show CDR1 as SQVTM and CDR2 as ANQGSEA. Data came from immunoSEQ multiplex PCR; TCRdb stores just in-frame clones and leaves some out. Among 300,000 or so clones, 90% were seen once, and the ten largest hold around 2.6%. This TCR was recovered from a man aged 55 to 70 who had recovered from COVID-19. This chain connects TRBV29-1 to TRBJ1-2; 7 nucleotides align to TRBD1. Sequencing was performed on PBMCs or T cells enriched from blood (not recorded which). The CDR3: CSADPPGTDYGYTF. The CDR3 region has the DNA TGCAGCGCAGACCCCCCTGGGACAGACTATGGCTACACCTTC.